A selection of T cell receptor beta chains follows, all from one sample in a study of early T cells in non-severe SARS-CoV-2 infection. TCRdb processed the 5' RACE reads anew with MiXCR; each CDR3 protein has one entry. Of 66,000 or so distinct CDR3 sequences in the sample, 9.5% to 14% were seen once. The specimen sequenced was whole blood. These receptors originate from an adult who was a healthcare worker with PCR-confirmed SARS-CoV-2 infection or an uninfected control (not recorded which). CDR3s include the opening cysteine and the closing phenylalanine or tryptophan. The D gene is left open where the match is weak. Not every row has a clone size; where given, it reads once, few, many or a size class.

d_call: NA
j_call: TRBJ1-1
clone_size: NA
v_call: TRBV5-1
cdr3_nt: TGCGCCAGCAGCCCATTGCGGGTAACCAACACTGAAGCTTTCTTT
cdr3_aa: CASSPLRVTNTEAFF

d_call: TRBD1
j_call: TRBJ2-7
clone_size: many
v_call: TRBV27
cdr3_nt: TGTGCCAGCAGTTCTTGGGGACAGGGCTCGGGGACCGAGCAGTACTTC
cdr3_aa: CASSSWGQGSGTEQYF

d_call: TRBD2
j_call: TRBJ2-1
clone_size: many
v_call: TRBV7-9
cdr3_nt: TGTGCCAGCAGCTCCACTAGCGGGGACTACAATGAGCAGTTCTTC
cdr3_aa: CASSSTSGDYNEQFF

d_call: NA
j_call: TRBJ1-2
clone_size: few
v_call: TRBV29-1
cdr3_nt: TGCAGCGTTGGCGGCGGTAACTATGGCTACACCTTC
cdr3_aa: CSVGGGNYGYTF

d_call: NA
j_call: TRBJ2-5
clone_size: many
v_call: TRBV10-3
cdr3_nt: TGTGCCATCAGTGAGTCTGGTTTCGAGGAGACCCAGTACTTC
cdr3_aa: CAISESGFEETQYF

d_call: NA
j_call: TRBJ2-1
clone_size: NA
v_call: TRBV7-9
cdr3_nt: TGTGCCAGTTTGGCCGACGGAAGCTCCTACAATGAGCAGTTCTTC
cdr3_aa: CASLADGSSYNEQFF

d_call: NA
j_call: TRBJ2-7
clone_size: many
v_call: TRBV10-2
cdr3_nt: TGCGCCAGCAGTGACTTCTCCTACGAGCAGTACTTC
cdr3_aa: CASSDFSYEQYF

d_call: NA
j_call: TRBJ1-6
clone_size: few
v_call: TRBV2
cdr3_nt: TGTGCCAGCAGTGAACCGCGTGATAATTCACCCCTCCACTTT
cdr3_aa: CASSEPRDNSPLHF

d_call: NA
j_call: TRBJ2-5
clone_size: many
v_call: TRBV7-6
cdr3_nt: TGTGCCAGCAGCTTATTCCCGCGGAAAGAGACCCAGTACTTC
cdr3_aa: CASSLFPRKETQYF

d_call: NA
j_call: TRBJ1-1
clone_size: many
v_call: TRBV2
cdr3_nt: TGTGCCAGCAGTGAAGAGGGGCCGTACACTGAAGCTTTCTTT
cdr3_aa: CASSEEGPYTEAFF

d_call: TRBD1
j_call: TRBJ1-5
clone_size: few
v_call: TRBV7-9
cdr3_nt: TGTGCCAGCAGCTCAGAGGGTTTCGACAGGGTGAATCAGCCCCAGCATTTT
cdr3_aa: CASSSEGFDRVNQPQHF

d_call: TRBD1
j_call: TRBJ2-5
clone_size: many
v_call: TRBV18
cdr3_nt: TGTGCCAGCTCCCCCCCCATCGGACAGGGGTTACAAGAGACCCAGTACTTC
cdr3_aa: CASSPPIGQGLQETQYF

d_call: NA
j_call: TRBJ2-3
clone_size: many
v_call: TRBV7-3
cdr3_nt: TGTGCCAGCAGCTTAAATGGTCGGACCCCAACAGATACGCAGTATTTT
cdr3_aa: CASSLNGRTPTDTQYF

d_call: TRBD2
j_call: TRBJ2-3
clone_size: NA
v_call: TRBV11-3
cdr3_nt: TGTGCCAGCAGCTTAGATGCCCCACCGGGGGGGGGCACAGATACGCAGTATTTT
cdr3_aa: CASSLDAPPGGGTDTQYF

d_call: NA
j_call: TRBJ1-1
clone_size: few
v_call: TRBV20-1
cdr3_nt: TGCAGTGCTAGAGATCGTGTGACAGCGATGGGGACTGAAGCTTTCTTT
cdr3_aa: CSARDRVTAMGTEAFF